The 8 T cell receptor beta chains listed next were all sequenced from one sample in a study of technical replicates of blood from a handful of donors (dated by TCRdb to 2016 to 2017). The library relied on the immunoSEQ multiplex PCR assay. In its TCRdb copy, this immuneACCESS table keeps in-frame sequences only and misses some clones. Where compared with another copy, unresolved V genes explain less than half of these, and the others have no known cause. This sample lists 55,000 to 75,000 clones; 85% to 95% were detected once. The biggest ten clones account for around 2.9% of the sample. Sequencing used PBMCs. Receptors originate from a human donor in good health. Some clones in this sample may be carry-over from other donors' samples.

This chain uses TRBV4-3 with TRBJ2-1; no definite D call. The germline gives CDR1 LGHNA, CDR2 YSLEER. V gave up 5 bases and J gave up 5 bases, with 7 bases separating them. The CDR3 has 12 amino acids. CDR3 sequence: CASSENHNEQFF. CDR3 nucleotide sequence: TGCGCCAGCAGCGAGAATCACAATGAGCAGTTCTTC.

The chain employs TRBV9 and TRBJ2-7; perhaps TRBD1 as D (7 bases). The CDR3 length is 14 residues. The V gene lost 3 bases and the J gene lost 0 bases, with 10 bases spanning the gap. Germline values: CDR1 SGDLS, CDR2 YYNGEE. The CDR3 region is CASSGRDSSYEQYF. Written as DNA, the CDR3 is TGTGCCAGCAGCGGGCGGGACAGCTCCTACGAGCAGTACTTC.

The rearrangement links TRBV15 to TRBJ2-6, with D possibly matching TRBD1 (5 bases). The CDR3 extends over 16 amino acids. V was cut by 0 bases and J by 2 bases, with 8 bases left in between. Germline V gene data show CDR1 as LNHNV and CDR2 as YYDKDF (reference sequence). The CDR3 bases are TGTGCCACCAGCAGAGATCCAGGGCCTGGGGCCAACGTCCTGACTTTC. Its protein is CATSRDPGPGANVLTF.

As regards this clone: Other DNA sequences within the sample encode an identical CDR3. J is TRBJ2-1 and V is TRBV18, with no clear D. This CDR3 has 13 residues. CDR1 and CDR2 from the germline V gene are KGHSH and LQKENI. V was pared by 0 bases and J by 2 bases, with 2 bases between. The CDR3 sequence: CASSPPTYNEQFF. The DNA for the CDR3 is TGTGCCAGCTCACCACCTACCTACAATGAGCAGTTCTTC.

CDR3 DNA sequence: TGTGCCAGCAGCTTTAGCGTAACCCCCTACGAGCAGTACTTC. It yields the protein CASSFSVTPYEQYF. The chain combines TRBV7-2 with TRBJ2-7; maybe TRBD2 (5 bases). The CDR3 covers 14 residues. The V gene's germline CDR1 is SGHTA and CDR2 FQGNSA. The V end lost 3 bases, the J end lost 2 bases, and 11 bases lay between the germline ends. Looking up the rest from reference TRBV7-2 and TRBJ2-7 gives the full variable domain: GAGVSQSPSNKVTEKGKDVELRCDPISGHTALYWYRQSLGQGLEFLIYFQGNSAPDKSGLPSDRFSAERTGGSVSTLTIQRTQQEDSAVYLCASSFSVTPYEQYFGPGTRLTVT.

V and J are TRBV5-4 and TRBJ1-2; 9 bases match TRBD1. The CDR3 spans 14 residues. The junction had 9 bases not matched to a gene; V was cut back by 4 bases and J by 8 bases. Germline V gene sequence: CDR1 SGHNT, CDR2 YYREEE (reference sequence). The CDR3 region is CASSPAGTGKGYTF. The CDR3 DNA reads TGTGCCAGCAGCCCCGCCGGGACAGGGAAGGGCTACACCTTC.

The chain has TRBV5-6 and TRBJ2-7, with 11 bases fitting TRBD2. The CDR3 spans 15 residues. V dropped 0 bases and J dropped 7; count of bases not matched to a gene: 6. Germline V gene sequence: CDR1 SGHDT, CDR2 YYEEEE. Here the CDR3 reads CASSLGLAGGREQYF. The CDR3 DNA follows: TGTGCCAGCAGCTTGGGCCTAGCGGGGGGTCGGGAGCAGTACTTC.

This chain uses TRBV13 with TRBJ1-3; D is possibly TRBD1 (6 bases). Trimming cost V 6 bases and J 4 bases, with 10 bases left between them. CDR3 size: 13 residues. Germline V lookup: CDR1 PRHDT, CDR2 FYEKMQ (reference sequence). CDR3 nucleotides: TGTGCCAGCAGTTTACAGGGAGGAAACACCATATATTTT. Translating gives CASSLQGGNTIYF.